Listed here are 2 T cell receptor beta chains from one sample, sequenced in a study of blood T cell repertoires in COVID-19. Here immunoSEQ multiplex PCR was the method, and the copy in TCRdb shows in-frame clones only, minus some. The sample includes about 250,000 clones, around 90% of them seen just once. Input material: peripheral blood. These receptors all come from a man older than 75 with acute or convalescent COVID-19.

The chain couples TRBV11-2 to TRBJ1-1, with TRBD1 matching over 8 bases. V shed 0 bases, J shed 4 bases, and the junction held 10 bases outside the gene matches. Germline V lookup: CDR1 SGHAT, CDR2 FQNNGV. The CDR3 contains 17 residues. The CDR3 loop reads CASSLDRGTGGSTEAFF. The CDR3 coding sequence is TGTGCCAGCAGCTTAGATCGAGGAACAGGGGGAAGCACTGAAGCTTTCTTT.

This rearrangement joins TRBV11-3 to TRBJ1-6, with 9 nucleotides matching TRBD1. Trimming cost V 2 bases and J 1 base; bases outside gene matches: 12. The CDR3 contains 20 residues. Per germline, CDR1 SGHNT and CDR2 YENEEA. Here the CDR3 reads CASSLKGGDRGTSYNSPLHF. In DNA, the CDR3 is TGTGCCAGCAGCTTAAAAGGGGGCGACAGGGGGACGTCCTATAATTCACCCCTCCACTTT.